This TCR beta chain was recorded in a study of blood T cell repertoires in COVID-19. Turning to the study itself: Italy, Spain and the United States were the sources of the convalescent and acute COVID-19 samples.

From germline, CDR1 is SGDLS and CDR2 YYNGEE. With 3 bases removed from V and 5 bases from J, the gap between germline ends came to 12 bases. The CDR3 length is 13 residues. Per the original data handling: Amplification with reference gene primers provided the estimates of nucleated cell counts. Method: immunoSEQ multiplex PCR; TCRdb's copy keeps in-frame clones and lacks some. V, J and clone size derive from that table, while D and trimming were established from the DNA sequence. The sample consists of about 25,000 clones, 81% of them appearing once. The chain couples TRBV9 to TRBJ2-7, with a possible D match to TRBD2 (7 bases). The origin of this receptor is a man aged 45-60 years with active or convalescent COVID-19. The sample was peripheral blood. In DNA, the CDR3 is TGTGCCAGCAGCGGGGGGGGCGGGGACGAGCAGTACTTC. Protein sequence: CASSGGGGDEQYF.